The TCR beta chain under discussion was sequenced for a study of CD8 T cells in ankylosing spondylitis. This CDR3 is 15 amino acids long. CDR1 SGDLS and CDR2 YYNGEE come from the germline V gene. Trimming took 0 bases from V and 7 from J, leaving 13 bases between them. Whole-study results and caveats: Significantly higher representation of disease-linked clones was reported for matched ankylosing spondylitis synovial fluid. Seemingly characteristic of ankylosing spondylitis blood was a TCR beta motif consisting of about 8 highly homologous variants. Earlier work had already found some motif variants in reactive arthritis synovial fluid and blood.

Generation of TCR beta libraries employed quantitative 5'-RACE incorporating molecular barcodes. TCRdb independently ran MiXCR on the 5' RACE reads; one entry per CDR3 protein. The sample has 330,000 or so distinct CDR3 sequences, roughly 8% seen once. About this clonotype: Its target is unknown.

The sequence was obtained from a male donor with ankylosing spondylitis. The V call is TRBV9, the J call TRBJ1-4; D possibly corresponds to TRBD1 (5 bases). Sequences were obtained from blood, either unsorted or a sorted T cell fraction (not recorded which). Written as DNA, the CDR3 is TGTGCCAGCAGCGTAGTAACGGGGGGGAGTGAAAAACTGTTTTTT. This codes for CASSVVTGGSEKLFF.